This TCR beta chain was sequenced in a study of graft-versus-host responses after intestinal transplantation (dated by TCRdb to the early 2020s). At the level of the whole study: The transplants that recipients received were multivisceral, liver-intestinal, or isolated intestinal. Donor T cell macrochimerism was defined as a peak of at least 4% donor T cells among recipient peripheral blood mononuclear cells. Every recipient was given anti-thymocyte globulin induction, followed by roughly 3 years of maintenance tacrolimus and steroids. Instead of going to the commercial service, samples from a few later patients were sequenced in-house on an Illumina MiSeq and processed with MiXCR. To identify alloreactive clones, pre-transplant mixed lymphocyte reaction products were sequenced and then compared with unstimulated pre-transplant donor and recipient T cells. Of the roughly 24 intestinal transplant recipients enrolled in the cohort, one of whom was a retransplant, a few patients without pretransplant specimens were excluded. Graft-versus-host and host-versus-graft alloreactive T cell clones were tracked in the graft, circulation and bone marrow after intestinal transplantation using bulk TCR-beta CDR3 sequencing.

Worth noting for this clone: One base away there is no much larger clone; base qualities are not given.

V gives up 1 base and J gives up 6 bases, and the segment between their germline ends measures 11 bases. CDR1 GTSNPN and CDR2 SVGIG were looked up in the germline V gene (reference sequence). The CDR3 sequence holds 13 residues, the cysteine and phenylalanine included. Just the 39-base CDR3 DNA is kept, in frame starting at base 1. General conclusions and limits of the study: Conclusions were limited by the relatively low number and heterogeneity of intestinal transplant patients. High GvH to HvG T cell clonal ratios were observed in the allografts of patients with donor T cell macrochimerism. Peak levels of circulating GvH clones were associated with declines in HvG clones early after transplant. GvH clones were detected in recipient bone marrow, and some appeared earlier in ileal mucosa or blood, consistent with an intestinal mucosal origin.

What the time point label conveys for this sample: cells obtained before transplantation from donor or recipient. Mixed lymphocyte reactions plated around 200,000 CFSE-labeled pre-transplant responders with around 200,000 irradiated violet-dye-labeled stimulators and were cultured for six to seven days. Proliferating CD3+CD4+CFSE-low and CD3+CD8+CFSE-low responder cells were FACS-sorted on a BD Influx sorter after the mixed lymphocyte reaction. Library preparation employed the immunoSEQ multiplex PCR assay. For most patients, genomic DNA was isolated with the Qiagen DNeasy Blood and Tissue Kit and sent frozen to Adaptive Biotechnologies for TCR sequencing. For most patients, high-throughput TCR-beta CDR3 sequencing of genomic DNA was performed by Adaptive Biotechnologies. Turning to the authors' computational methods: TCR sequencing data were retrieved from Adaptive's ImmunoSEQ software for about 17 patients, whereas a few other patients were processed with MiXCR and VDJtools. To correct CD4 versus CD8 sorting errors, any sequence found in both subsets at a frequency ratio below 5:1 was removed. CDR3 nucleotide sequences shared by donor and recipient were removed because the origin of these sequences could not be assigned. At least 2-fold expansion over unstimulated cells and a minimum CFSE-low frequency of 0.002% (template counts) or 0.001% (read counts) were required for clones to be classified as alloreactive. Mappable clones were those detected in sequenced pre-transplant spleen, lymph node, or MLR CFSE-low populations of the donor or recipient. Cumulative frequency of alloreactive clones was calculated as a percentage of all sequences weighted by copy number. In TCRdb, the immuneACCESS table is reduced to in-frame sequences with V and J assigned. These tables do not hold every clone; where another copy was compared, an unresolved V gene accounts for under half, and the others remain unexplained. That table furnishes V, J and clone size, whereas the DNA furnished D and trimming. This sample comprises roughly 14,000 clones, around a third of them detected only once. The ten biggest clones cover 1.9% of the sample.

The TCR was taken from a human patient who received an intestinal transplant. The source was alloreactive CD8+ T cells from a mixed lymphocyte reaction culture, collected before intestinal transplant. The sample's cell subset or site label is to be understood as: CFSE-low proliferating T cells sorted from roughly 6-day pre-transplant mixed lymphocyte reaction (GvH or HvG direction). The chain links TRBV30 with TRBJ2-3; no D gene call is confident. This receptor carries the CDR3 CAWSAVFGDTQYF. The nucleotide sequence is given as TGTGCCTGGAGTGCGGTATTCGGGGATACGCAGTATTTT.